This TCR beta chain was sequenced for a study of T cell changes during pregnancy in multiple sclerosis. Using immunoSEQ multiplex PCR, the repertoire was profiled, and TCRdb retains in-frame clones only, with some absent. The sample consists of tens of thousands of clones, around 93% of them appearing once. With 0 bases clipped from V and 1 base from J, the junction kept 4 bases outside the gene matches. Germline V CDR1 and CDR2: LGHNT, FRNRAP. The CDR3 sequence is 17 residues long. The sample here was peripheral blood, taken in the second trimester of pregnancy. This clonotype originated in a female donor with multiple sclerosis, enrolled in a pregnancy study. The chain has TRBV12-5 and TRBJ1-5; 9 bases agree with TRBD1. The CDR3 nucleotides read TGTGCTAGTGGTTTGGTTAGGGGGACAGGGAGCAATCAGCCCCAGCATTTT. It yields the protein CASGLVRGTGSNQPQHF.